Below are 22 T cell receptor beta chains sequenced from a single sample in a study of shared clonotypes between healthy human individuals (TCRdb year 2020). The library was obtained by the immunoSEQ multiplex PCR assay. TCRdb limited this immuneACCESS table to in-frame rearrangements with V and J called. A share of clones is missing; checked studies link under half to unresolved V genes, and the rest is unexplained. The sample records approximately 1.5 million clones, 95% to 99% of which are singletons. Together, the top ten hold 0.4% to 0.55% of the sample. The specimen sequenced was naive CD4+ T cells sorted from blood. In the paper's terms, the cell subset or site label means: CD45RA+ positively selected. The receptor source for this set is a man aged 30 to 45 in good health.

The CDR3 is CASSLTRYEQYF. CDR3 DNA: TGTGCCAGCAGCCTGACTCGTTACGAGCAGTACTTC. This chain uses TRBV5-6 with TRBJ2-7, with D unresolved. V shed 4 bases and J shed 4 bases, with 9 bases lying between them. CDR1 and CDR2 (germline): SGHDT, YYEEEE. The CDR3 is 12 residues long.

CDR3 in DNA: TGTGCCACCAGCCCCTACCCTCGCTTCGAGCAGTACTTC. As protein: CATSPYPRFEQYF. This chain joins TRBV15 and TRBJ2-7, with D hard to call. This CDR3 contains 13 residues. V lost 5 bases to trimming and J lost 6 bases, with 14 bases between them. The germline V gene has CDR1 LNHNV and CDR2 YYDKDF (reference sequence).

The genes are TRBV5-1 and TRBJ2-1; 7 bases are shared with TRBD1. CDR1 SGHRS and CDR2 YFSETQ come from the germline V gene. The CDR3 totals 15 residues. Unmatched junction bases numbered 6, after V lost 0 bases and J lost 6 bases. The chain's CDR3 is CASSLVGTVINEQFF. In DNA, the CDR3 is TGCGCCAGCAGCTTGGTAGGGACAGTCATCAATGAGCAGTTCTTC. The variable domain in full, completed from reference TRBV5-1 and TRBJ2-1, reads KAGVTQTPRYLIKTRGQQVTLSCSPISGHRSVSWYQQTPGQGLQFLFEYFSETQRNKGNFPGRFSGRQFSNSRSEMNVSTLELGDSALYLCASSLVGTVINEQFFGPGTRLTVL.

V usage is TRBV10-3 and J usage is TRBJ2-7, with 9 bases lining up with TRBD1. Germline loops: CDR1 ENHRY, CDR2 SYGVKD. Trimming took 10 bases from V and 1 from J; bases not matched to a gene: 5. The CDR3 is 13 amino acids. CDR3 protein: CATRQGDSYEQYF. As DNA, the CDR3 is TGTGCCACCCGACAGGGGGATTCCTACGAGCAGTACTTC.

Remarks on this clone: Other nucleotide sequences from this sample produce the same CDR3. The chain's CDR3 is CASSPGNNQPQHF. CDR3 DNA sequence: TGTGCCAGCTCACCAGGAAACAATCAGCCCCAGCATTTT. The chain uses TRBV18 and TRBJ1-5, with D unclear. The CDR3 length is 13 residues. V was clipped by 2 bases and J by 3 bases, with 5 bases between them. CDR1 and CDR2 (germline): KGHSH, LQKENI.

In its sample, this clone was seen once. The chain employs TRBV28 and TRBJ2-5; D is perhaps TRBD2 (5 bases). CDR1 is MDHEN and CDR2 is SYDVKM in the germline V gene. The V gene lost 4 bases and the J gene lost 4 bases, with 10 bases spanning the gap. The CDR3 is 13 amino acids. The CDR3 coding sequence is TGTGCCAGCAGTTCACTAGGGCGAGAGACCCAGTACTTC. It codes for CASSSLGRETQYF.

The chain uses TRBV28 and TRBJ2-2, with 13 bases matching TRBD2. The V segment lost 6 bases and the J segment 6 bases; nucleotides outside the gene matches: 7. The CDR3 loop spans 16 amino acids. CDR1 MDHEN and CDR2 SYDVKM come from the germline V gene. CDR3 in amino acids: CASSHQGLAGSGELFF. The CDR3 DNA sequence: TGTGCCAGCAGCCACCAGGGACTAGCGGGATCCGGGGAGCTGTTTTTT. Full variable domain (remainder filled in from reference TRBV28 and TRBJ2-2): DVKVTQSSRYLVKRTGEKVFLECVQDMDHENMFWYRQDPGLGLRLIYFSYDVKMKEKGDIPEGYSVSREKKERFSLILESASTNQTSMYLCASSHQGLAGSGELFFGEGSRLTVL.

The rearrangement links TRBV6-1 to TRBJ1-5; 7 bases match TRBD1. The CDR3 covers 15 residues. Losses at the gene ends were 1 base for V and 4 bases for J; bases not matched to a gene: 4. CDR1 is MNHNS and CDR2 is SASEGT in the germline V gene. CDR3 sequence: CASSEGLQGNQPQHF. CDR3 nucleotide sequence: TGTGCCAGCAGTGAAGGCTTACAGGGGAATCAGCCCCAGCATTTT.

This chain links TRBV19 with TRBJ1-3, with D maybe TRBD1 (5 bases). Trimming pared 8 bases from V and 0 bases from J, leaving 11 bases between. The CDR3 has 14 amino acids. The germline gives CDR1 LNHDA, CDR2 SQIVND (reference sequence). CDR3 DNA: TGTGCCAGTGGGAGACAGAGCTCTGGAAACACCATATATTTT. Translation: CASGRQSSGNTIYF.

For the CDR3, the DNA is TGTGCCATCAGTGGTTCGCCGGGGGGCAACTACGAGCAGTACTTC. Encoded protein: CAISGSPGGNYEQYF. This chain links TRBV10-3 with TRBJ2-7; tentative D call: TRBD2 (7 bases). The CDR3 consists of 15 residues. The V gene lost 4 bases and the J gene lost 3 bases, with 16 bases spanning the gap. Germline values: CDR1 ENHRY, CDR2 SYGVKD.

The gene calls are TRBV9 and TRBJ2-5, with D possibly TRBD2 on 6 matching bases. The V and J ends lost 7 bases and 1 base respectively, with 11 bases between them. Germline-derived CDR1 and CDR2 are SGDLS and YYNGEE. The CDR3 is 13 residues long. The CDR3 protein is CASALGGQETQYF. The CDR3 nucleotides are TGTGCCAGCGCGTTGGGGGGCCAAGAGACCCAGTACTTC.

This chain joins TRBV19 and TRBJ2-7, with D possibly being TRBD1 (6 bases). V was shortened by 5 bases and J by 3 bases, with 17 bases between the two germline ends. Germline lookup yields CDR1 LNHDA and CDR2 SQIVND (reference sequence). The CDR3 extends over 15 amino acids. The CDR3 sequence is CASSRYRDKGYEQYF. In nucleotides, the CDR3 is TGTGCCAGTAGTCGATACCGGGACAAGGGCTACGAGCAGTACTTC.

V and J are TRBV5-5 and TRBJ2-2; possibly TRBD2 for D (5 bases). CDR3 size: 16 residues. Per germline, CDR1 SGHKS and CDR2 YYEKEE (reference sequence). V shed 7 bases and J shed 5 bases, with 21 bases lying between them. CDR3 amino acids: CASGRTALRGTGELFF. As DNA, the CDR3 is TGTGCCAGCGGAAGGACGGCTCTCAGAGGGACCGGGGAGCTGTTTTTT. Looking up the rest from reference TRBV5-5 and TRBJ2-2 gives the full variable domain: DAGVTQSPTHLIKTRGQQVTLRCSPISGHKSVSWYQQVLGQGPQFIFQYYEKEERGRGNFPDRFSARQFPNYSSELNVNALLLGDSALYLCASGRTALRGTGELFFGEGSRLTVL.

The gene calls are TRBV2 and TRBJ2-3, with D maybe TRBD1 (6 bases). CDR1 SNHLY and CDR2 FYNNEI come from the germline V gene. The V end was cut by 8 bases, the J end by 0 bases, with 15 bases between. This CDR3 comprises 15 residues. DNA for the CDR3: TGTGCCAGCGTCCATTATGGACAGAGCACAGATACGCAGTATTTT. Protein: CASVHYGQSTDTQYF.

The chain has TRBV13 and TRBJ1-3; the D gene is possibly TRBD1 (5 bases). The V end lost 5 bases, the J end lost 0 bases, and 14 bases lay between the germline ends. CDR1 and CDR2 (germline): PRHDT, FYEKMQ (reference sequence). The CDR3 runs 16 residues. CDR3 amino acids: CASSLNRKISGNTIYF. The DNA for the CDR3 is TGTGCCAGCAGCCTTAACAGGAAGATCTCTGGAAACACCATATATTTT.

To note about this clone: Other DNA variants within this sample encode the same CDR3. The chain has TRBV18 and TRBJ2-7, with a possible D match to TRBD2 (6 bases). The CDR3 length is 15 residues. V lost 3 bases, J lost 0 bases, and 12 bases lay in between. Germline loops: CDR1 KGHSH, CDR2 LQKENI. CDR3 residues: CASSPFRDSSYEQYF. The CDR3 region has the DNA TGTGCCAGCTCACCTTTCCGGGACTCCTCCTACGAGCAGTACTTC.

The chain joins TRBV19 to TRBJ1-1; TRBD1 matches at 12 bases. Germline lookup yields CDR1 LNHDA and CDR2 SQIVND (reference sequence). Unmatched junction bases numbered 13, after V lost 7 bases and J lost 1 base. The CDR3 consists of 18 residues. CDR3 protein: CASTEIFRGQGANTEAFF. The CDR3 bases are TGTGCCAGTACAGAGATTTTTAGGGGACAGGGGGCGAACACTGAAGCTTTCTTT. Combining the CDR3 with reference TRBV19 and TRBJ1-1 gives the whole variable domain DGGITQSPKYLFRKEGQNVTLSCEQNLNHDAMYWYRQDPGQGLRLIYYSQIVNDFQKGDIAEGYSVSREKKESFPLTVTSAQKNPTAFYLCASTEIFRGQGANTEAFFGQGTRLTVV.

As to this clone: Given a much more abundant clone one base away, this may be a read error. Other DNA variants within this sample encode the same CDR3. The chain carries TRBV28 and TRBJ2-7, with D unclear. Germline V gene sequence: CDR1 MDHEN, CDR2 SYDVKM. The ends were cut back, 4 bases at V and 3 bases at J, with 4 bases in the middle. CDR3 size: 11 residues. CDR3 loop: CASSSFYEQYF. CDR3 nucleotide sequence: TGTGCCAGCAGTTCATTCTACGAGCAGTACTTC. The variable domain in full, with the rest retrieved from reference TRBV28 and TRBJ2-7, is DVKVTQSSRYLVKRTGEKVFLECVQDMDHENMFWYRQDPGLGLRLIYFSYDVKMKEKGDIPEGYSVSREKKERFSLILESASTNQTSMYLCASSSFYEQYFGPGTRLTVT.

The chain uses TRBV12-5 and TRBJ2-1; D is possibly TRBD1 (7 bases). There are 14 residues in the CDR3. Germline lookup yields CDR1 LGHNT and CDR2 FRNRAP. Trimming took 5 bases from V and 7 from J, leaving 15 bases between them. CDR3 amino acids: CASGKTRDRNEQFF. The DNA for the CDR3 is TGTGCTAGTGGTAAAACGCGGGACAGAAATGAGCAGTTCTTC. The full variable domain, in which reference TRBV12-5 and TRBJ2-1 provide the parts outside the CDR3, is DARVTQTPRHKVTEMGQEVTMRCQPILGHNTVFWYRQTMMQGLELLAYFRNRAPLDDSGMPKDRFSAEMPDATLATLKIQPSEPRDSAVYFCASGKTRDRNEQFFGPGTRLTVL.

About this clone itself: The identical CDR3 is also encoded by other nucleotide sequences in the sample. This sequence joins TRBV27 and TRBJ1-1; unclear D gene. This CDR3 spans 13 amino acids. Per the germline V gene, CDR1 is MNHEY and CDR2 is SMNVEV (reference sequence). The V end lost 1 base, the J end lost 1 base, and 4 bases lay between the germline ends. The chain's CDR3 is CASSLFRNTEAFF. The CDR3 nucleotides are TGTGCCAGCAGTTTATTTAGGAACACTGAAGCTTTCTTT.

The chain couples TRBV28 to TRBJ2-7, with 9 positions matching TRBD2. V shed 4 bases and J 2 bases; nucleotides not matched to a gene: 6. CDR1 and CDR2 (germline): MDHEN, SYDVKM. This CDR3 is 15 amino acids long. The CDR3 region is CASSSAASGTYEQYF. The CDR3 DNA reads as TGTGCCAGCAGTTCTGCGGCTAGCGGGACCTACGAGCAGTACTTC.

This chain links TRBV5-1 with TRBJ1-2; TRBD1 agrees at 8 bases. Per the germline V gene, CDR1 is SGHRS and CDR2 is YFSETQ. This CDR3 has 14 residues. J gave up 7 bases and V 3 bases, and 8 bases lay outside the gene matches. The CDR3 nucleotides are TGCGCCAGCAGCTCGGACAGGGTGACGTTTGGCTACACCTTC. Protein: CASSSDRVTFGYTF.